This T cell receptor beta chain originates from a study of OX40 agonist ivuxolimab in advanced cancers. The CDR3 is 16 residues long. Germline CDR1 MDHEN, CDR2 SYDVKM. The V gene lost 6 bases and the J gene lost 7 bases, with 22 bases spanning the gap. Here immunoSEQ multiplex PCR was the method, and the copy in TCRdb shows in-frame clones only, minus some. Among 60,000 to 75,000 clones listed, 85% to 90% were seen once. The input for sequencing was CD4+ or CD8+ T cells sorted from blood, taken in a trial of the OX40 agonist ivuxolimab. The chain carries TRBV28 and TRBJ2-1, with D possibly being TRBD2 (5 bases). The receptor's source is an adult with an advanced solid tumor such as melanoma, head and neck, liver or kidney cancer. The CDR3 protein is CASSVGSSGPENEQFF. The CDR3 bases are TGTGCCAGCAGCGTAGGATCCAGCGGACCGGAGAATGAGCAGTTCTTC.